Below are 14 T cell receptor beta chains sequenced from a single sample in a study of T-cell memory formation after mild COVID-19. TCRdb redid the calling of the 5' RACE reads with MiXCR, one entry per CDR3 protein. The sample holds about half a million distinct CDR3 sequences, roughly 18% seen once. The source material was PBMCs or a T cell subset sorted from them (not recorded which). The source of these receptors is an adult woman who had mild COVID-19 (a few samples of this study predate the infection). Cell type and time point are not known.

This clonotype turned up a few times. The rearrangement links TRBV6-4 to TRBJ2-2; perhaps TRBD2 as D (5 bases). The length of the CDR3 is 15 residues. In germline, CDR1 is MRHNA, CDR2 SNTAGT. Between the trimmed V and J ends, which lost 6 bases and 1 base, there was a span of 12 bases. The CDR3 DNA sequence: TGTGCCAGCAGAGTAGCGTTTGAGAACACCGGGGAGCTGTTTTTT. Translating it yields CASRVAFENTGELFF.

This clonotype was recorded a few times. V and J are TRBV5-4 and TRBJ2-7; TRBD2 agrees at 14 bases. This CDR3 is 17 amino acids long. Germline V lookup: CDR1 SGHNT, CDR2 YYREEE (reference sequence). The J segment lost 2 bases and the V segment lost 4 bases, leaving 8 bases of the junction unmatched. The CDR3 DNA reads as TGTGCCAGCAGCCGAGGGACTAGCGGGAGAGTCGCCTACGAGCAGTACTTC. Its protein product is CASSRGTSGRVAYEQYF.

CDR3 sequence: CSASSKAGGPVEQYF. The CDR3 coding sequence is TGCAGTGCTAGTTCCAAAGCGGGGGGCCCGGTGGAGCAGTACTTC. The chain employs TRBV20-1 and TRBJ2-7, with TRBD2 matching over 9 bases. CDR1 is DFQATT and CDR2 is SNEGSKA in the germline V gene (reference sequence). The CDR3 covers 15 residues. V lost 3 bases, J lost 7 bases, and 13 bases stayed unmatched.

This clonotype has only a few counts. The V and J genes are TRBV7-9 and TRBJ1-1; D is possibly TRBD1 (5 bases). Trimming removed 5 bases from V and 0 bases from J, with 7 bases in between. CDR1 is SEHNR and CDR2 is FQNEAQ in the germline V gene (reference sequence). This CDR3 contains 13 residues. The CDR3: CASSETVNTEAFF. For the CDR3, the DNA is TGTGCCAGCAGCGAGACAGTGAACACTGAAGCTTTCTTT.

This clonotype came up a few times. The chain has TRBV20-1 and TRBJ2-3; D gene ambiguous. The CDR3 runs to 14 residues. Germline V lookup: CDR1 DFQATT, CDR2 SNEGSKA (reference sequence). The ends were cut back, 1 base at V and 2 bases at J, with 10 bases in the middle. CDR3 coding DNA: TGCAGTGCTAGAGGTGGCGGTTACACAGATACGCAGTATTTT. Protein product: CSARGGGYTDTQYF.

This clonotype was found a few times. V is TRBV7-9 and J is TRBJ1-1; D gene ambiguous. The V and J ends lost 3 bases and 0 bases respectively, with 8 bases between them. Per the germline V gene, CDR1 is SEHNR and CDR2 is FQNEAQ (reference sequence). This CDR3 is built from 14 residues. The CDR3 DNA reads TGTGCCAGCAGCTTCCTGGCAATGAACACTGAAGCTTTCTTT. Protein sequence: CASSFLAMNTEAFF.

This clonotype was observed a few times. This chain connects TRBV7-2 to TRBJ1-1; maybe TRBD1 (6 bases). Germline V gives CDR1 SGHTA, CDR2 FQGNSA. V lost 8 bases and J lost 4, with 14 bases in between. The CDR3 is made up of 13 amino acids. The CDR3, as DNA: TGTGCCAGCCGCTCAGGGGAGGGCACTGAAGCTTTCTTT. Translating gives CASRSGEGTEAFF.

The chain uses TRBV5-1 and TRBJ1-4, with D perhaps matching TRBD1 (5 bases). Looked up from germline, CDR1 is SGHRS and CDR2 is YFSETQ. With 3 bases removed from V and 8 bases from J, the gap between germline ends came to 14 bases. This CDR3 has 14 residues. In DNA, the CDR3 is TGCGCCAGCAGCTACGGGACGGGTGTAGAAAAACTGTTTTTT. It yields the protein CASSYGTGVEKLFF.

The chain employs TRBV12-3 or TRBV12-4 and TRBJ1-5, with D perhaps matching TRBD1 (5 bases). The CDR3 has 14 residues. Trimming removed 4 bases from V and 6 bases from J, with 13 bases in between. The CDR3, as DNA: TGTGCCAGCAGTTACGGTTCGGGGCCTCAGCCCCAGCATTTT. Protein sequence: CASSYGSGPQPQHF.

This clonotype was found a few times. The CDR3, as DNA: TGCAGTGCTAGAGATAGACAGTTACCTAATGAAAAACTGTTTTTT. It specifies CSARDRQLPNEKLFF. V usage is TRBV20-1 and J usage is TRBJ1-4; D might be TRBD1 (5 bases). Germline CDR1 is DFQATT and CDR2 is SNEGSKA (reference sequence). This CDR3 region has 15 residues. Trimming pared 0 bases from V and 3 bases from J, leaving 11 bases between.

CDR3 protein: CASSADRGAHNEQFF. CDR3 DNA sequence: TGTGCCAGCAGCGCGGACAGGGGCGCCCACAATGAGCAGTTCTTC. The gene calls are TRBV7-6 and TRBJ2-1, with 9 nucleotides matching TRBD1. V was clipped by 5 bases and J by 5 bases; unmatched bases: 7. CDR1 and CDR2 from the germline V gene are SGHVS and FNYEAQ. The CDR3 loop spans 15 amino acids. Combining the CDR3 with reference TRBV7-6 and TRBJ2-1 gives the whole variable domain GAGVSQSPRYKVTKRGQDVALRCDPISGHVSLYWYRQALGQGPEFLTYFNYEAQQDKSGLPNDRFSAERPEGSISTLTIQRTEQRDSAMYRCASSADRGAHNEQFFGPGTRLTVL.

The chain uses TRBV4-2 and TRBJ1-2; no definite D call. In germline, CDR1 is LGHNA, CDR2 YNFKEQ. The V and J ends lost 3 bases and 6 bases respectively, with 20 bases between them. This CDR3 comprises 16 residues. This CDR3 reads CASSQVHQQDSDGYTF. Here the CDR3 DNA reads TGTGCCAGCAGCCAGGTACATCAACAAGACTCGGATGGCTACACCTTC.

The rearrangement joins TRBV5-1 to TRBJ2-1; 10 bases map to TRBD2. CDR3 size: 16 residues. V gave up 0 bases and J gave up 4 bases; unmatched junction bases: 4. In germline, CDR1 is SGHRS, CDR2 YFSETQ. CDR3 nucleotide sequence: TGCGCCAGCAGCTTGGAAGCGGGAGGGATTTACAATGAGCAGTTCTTC. It translates to CASSLEAGGIYNEQFF.

About this clonotype: At one end, the junction sequence differs from germline, possibly due to a read error. The rearrangement links TRBV4-2 to TRBJ1-2; D is perhaps TRBD1 (6 bases). The CDR3 length is 16 residues. Germline CDR1 LGHNA, CDR2 YNFKEQ. For the CDR3, the DNA is TGTGCCATCAGCCAAACAACGTCAGGGTTGCAGGGGGGCTACACCTTC. This translates into CAISQTTSGLQGGYTF.